The 6 T cell receptor beta chains below come from one sample, sequenced in a study of CD8+ T cells in alopecia areata. Isolated RNA was reverse transcribed into cDNA used as the sequencing template. The protocol was immunoSEQ multiplex PCR, while the TCRdb copy is restricted to in-frame clones and leaves out a portion. This sample has about 180,000 clones, with around 63% found just once. Sequenced material: CD4+ T cells sorted from blood, taken at week 0. Receptors originate from a human donor with alopecia areata.

This chain links TRBV15 with TRBJ2-6, with 8 nucleotides matching TRBD1. CDR1 is LNHNV and CDR2 is YYDKDF in the germline V gene (reference sequence). This CDR3 region has 13 residues. J was trimmed by 12 bases and V by 5 bases; bases with no gene match: 6. Written as DNA, the CDR3 is TGTGCCACCAGCGACCGGGACAGGAGCGTCCTGACTTTC. This encodes CATSDRDRSVLTF.

The chain carries TRBV7-2 and TRBJ2-6; D is perhaps TRBD2 (6 bases). V was trimmed by 4 bases and J by 4 bases, leaving 11 bases between them. Germline V gene lookup returns CDR1 SGHTA and CDR2 FQGNSA. The CDR3 contains 15 residues. CDR3 region: CASSSRDFGANVLTF. CDR3 nucleotide sequence: TGTGCCAGCAGCTCTCGGGACTTCGGGGCCAACGTCCTGACTTTC. Full variable domain (missing parts from reference TRBV7-2 and TRBJ2-6): GAGVSQSPSNKVTEKGKDVELRCDPISGHTALYWYRQSLGQGLEFLIYFQGNSAPDKSGLPSDRFSAERTGGSVSTLTIQRTQQEDSAVYLCASSSRDFGANVLTFGAGSRLTVL.

V is TRBV7-2 and J is TRBJ1-1; 8 bases fit TRBD1. The germline V gene has CDR1 SGHTA and CDR2 FQGNSA. J was trimmed by 8 bases and V by 4 bases; bases with no gene match: 3. The CDR3 consists of 12 residues. DNA of the CDR3: TGTGCCAGCAGCTCGAACAGGGGGGAAGCTTTCTTT. Amino acids: CASSSNRGEAFF.

This rearrangement joins TRBV11-2 to TRBJ2-7, with a possible D match to TRBD2 (6 bases). There are 13 residues in the CDR3. Trimming took 6 bases from V and 6 from J, leaving 15 bases between them. CDR1 and CDR2 (germline): SGHAT, FQNNGV. This CDR3 reads CASRPGTPGEQYF. Written as DNA, the CDR3 is TGTGCCAGCAGGCCCGGGACTCCAGGCGAGCAGTACTTC.

The J gene is TRBJ2-3, the V gene TRBV9; 12 nucleotides match TRBD2. V lost 4 bases and J lost 0; bases outside the gene matches: 6. The CDR3 is made up of 17 amino acids. The germline CDR1 and CDR2 sequences are SGDLS and YYNGEE. For the CDR3, the DNA is TGTGCCAGCAGCCCCACTAGCGGGGGGACTAGCACAGATACGCAGTATTTT. It translates to CASSPTSGGTSTDTQYF.

The sample holds a few counts of this clone. This chain joins TRBV5-1 and TRBJ1-1; no definite D call. In germline, CDR1 is SGHRS, CDR2 YFSETQ. V was trimmed by 3 bases and J by 1 base, leaving 16 bases between them. This CDR3 is 16 amino acids long. CDR3 bases: TGCGCCAGCAGCTCATTTCCGGGCAGGTCGAACACTGAAGCTTTCTTT. As protein: CASSSFPGRSNTEAFF.